What follows is one T cell receptor beta chain and its context. Its antigen is currently unknown. This entry is derived from a study of post-analysis software for immune sequencing data. Study outcomes and limitations: About five TRBV segments were more frequent in patients than controls; TRBV5-6, TRBV5-1 and TRBV20-1 belonged to this group.

The germline V and J ends were trimmed by 0 bases and 6 bases, with 12 bases remaining between them. The germline V gene encodes CDR1 SGHRS and CDR2 YFSETQ. This CDR3 comprises 15 residues. Researchers reported that TCR beta cDNA libraries carried unique molecular identifiers. TCRdb re-analysed the PCR reads in MiXCR, keeping a single row per CDR3 protein. Seen here are roughly 200,000 distinct CDR3 sequences, approximately 30% observed once, and the top ten hold less than 4%. Sequencing was carried out using blood. V usage is TRBV5-1 and J usage is TRBJ2-2; TRBD1 or TRBD2 may be the D gene (5 bases each). The sequence derives from a girl younger than 18 with multiple sclerosis. The CDR3, as DNA: TGCGCCAGCAGCTTGGACTACCAGGGACCCGGGGAGCTGTTTTTT. Encoded protein: CASSLDYQGPGELFF.